This T cell receptor beta chain was obtained from a study of CD8 T cells in ankylosing spondylitis. The CDR3 length is 12 residues. V was trimmed by 4 bases and J by 5 bases, leaving 8 bases between them. Germline assignment: CDR1 WSHSY and CDR2 SAAADI. Quantitative 5'-RACE with molecular barcodes produced the TCR beta libraries. Via MiXCR, TCRdb re-called the 5' RACE reads, giving one row per CDR3 protein. The table has about 250,000 distinct CDR3 sequences, roughly 32% seen once. Study-wide results and limits: Significantly higher representation of disease-linked clones was reported for matched ankylosing spondylitis synovial fluid. Several highly homologous variants made up a TCR beta motif, and this motif appeared characteristic of ankylosing spondylitis blood.

For this clonotype: Its cognate antigen is unknown.

The sample taken for sequencing was blood, either unsorted or a sorted T cell fraction (not recorded which). This receptor was identified in a male donor with ankylosing spondylitis or in good health (not recorded which). V and J are TRBV10-2 and TRBJ2-5; D is uncertain. The CDR3 spells CASSGSRETQYF. The CDR3 nucleotides are TGCGCCAGCAGTGGTAGCCGCGAGACCCAGTACTTC.